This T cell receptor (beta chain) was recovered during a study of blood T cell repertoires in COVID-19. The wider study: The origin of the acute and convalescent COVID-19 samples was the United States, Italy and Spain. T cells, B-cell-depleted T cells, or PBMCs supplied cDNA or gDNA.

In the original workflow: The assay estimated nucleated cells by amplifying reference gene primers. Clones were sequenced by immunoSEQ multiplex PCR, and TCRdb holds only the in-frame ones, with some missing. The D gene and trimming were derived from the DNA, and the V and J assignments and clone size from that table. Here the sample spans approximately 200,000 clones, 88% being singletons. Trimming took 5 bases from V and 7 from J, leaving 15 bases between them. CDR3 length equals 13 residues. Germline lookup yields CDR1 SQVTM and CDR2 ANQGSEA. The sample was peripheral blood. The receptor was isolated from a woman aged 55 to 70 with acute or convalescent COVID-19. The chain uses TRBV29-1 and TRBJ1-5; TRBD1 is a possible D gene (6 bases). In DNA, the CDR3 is TGCAGCGTTAAGGCAGGGGTGGGACAGCCCCAGCATTTT. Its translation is CSVKAGVGQPQHF. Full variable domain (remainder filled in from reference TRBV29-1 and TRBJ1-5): SAVISQKPSRDICQRGTSLTIQCQVDSQVTMMFWYRQQPGQSLTLIATANQGSEATYESGFVIDKFPISRPNLTFSTLTVSNMSPEDSSIYLCSVKAGVGQPQHFGDGTRLSIL.